The 21 T cell receptor beta chains presented below share a single source sample, sequenced in a study of blood T cells in healthy people across ages. Primers used in a second PCR of roughly 6 to 11 cycles were a sample-barcoded 5' primer and a J-beta primer mix. TCRdb fed the 5' RACE reads into MiXCR, producing one record per CDR3 protein. This table holds about 1.6 million distinct CDR3 sequences, 30% to 35% found once. Sequencing was done on a sample of blood. These receptors came from a woman under 40 in good health.

This rearrangement joins TRBV20-1 to TRBJ2-3; TRBD2 is a possible D gene (6 bases). Trimming took off 3 bases at V and 0 bases at J, with 16 bases between the two ends. This CDR3 comprises 16 residues. Germline-derived CDR1 and CDR2 are DFQATT and SNEGSKA (reference sequence). The CDR3 DNA follows: TGCAGTGCTAGTGGGCGGAGGGCCTCTAGCACAGATACGCAGTATTTT. It encodes CSASGRRASSTDTQYF.

This chain links TRBV20-1 with TRBJ2-3; TRBD1 agrees at 7 bases. With V trimmed by 3 bases and J by 4 bases, 10 bases remained unmatched. This CDR3 is built from 15 residues. The germline gives CDR1 DFQATT, CDR2 SNEGSKA (reference sequence). CDR3 sequence: CSASLRQGFADTQYF. The CDR3, as DNA: TGCAGTGCTAGCCTACGACAGGGTTTCGCAGATACGCAGTATTTT.

The genes are TRBV5-1 and TRBJ2-3; D is unclear. Deletions cut 1 base from V and 6 bases from J, with 12 bases between. Germline V CDR1 and CDR2: SGHRS, YFSETQ. The CDR3 extends over 14 amino acids. The CDR3 protein is CASSLKQAGDTQYF. Here the CDR3 DNA reads TGCGCCAGCAGCTTGAAGCAGGCCGGGGATACGCAGTATTTT.

The genes are TRBV2 and TRBJ2-1, with D possibly matching TRBD2 (6 bases). With 6 bases removed from V and 8 bases from J, the gap between germline ends came to 20 bases. Looked up from germline, CDR1 is SNHLY and CDR2 is FYNNEI. There are 15 residues in the CDR3. Here the CDR3 DNA reads TGTGCCAGCAGCCGGGGCCGGGAGATTGCTGATGAGCAGTTCTTC. Encoded protein: CASSRGREIADEQFF.

The V call is TRBV29-1, the J call TRBJ2-7, with 9 bases lining up with TRBD2. Per germline, CDR1 SQVTM and CDR2 ANQGSEA. J was trimmed by 4 bases and V by 5 bases; bases with no gene match: 6. The CDR3 sequence is 13 residues long. The CDR3 spells CSVLGTSSYEQYF. CDR3 bases: TGCAGCGTTCTCGGGACTAGCAGTTACGAGCAGTACTTC.

Only a few counts were recorded for this clonotype. The CDR3 end shows no conserved phenylalanine or tryptophan, and so a read error is likely. The gene calls are TRBV6-5 and TRBJ2-3, with 7 bases identical to TRBD2. Trimming cost V 6 bases and J 0 bases; bases outside gene matches: 6. Germline values: CDR1 MNHEY, CDR2 SVGAGI. CDR3 length: 15 amino acids. The DNA of the CDR3 is TGTGCCAGCAGCCGGGGTAGCGGGAGCACAGATACGCAGTATGTT. Translated, it gives CASSRGSGSTDTQYV.

In its sample, this clonotype was seen a few times. This chain links TRBV4-1 with TRBJ2-3; perhaps TRBD1 as D (6 bases). Trimming left V 0 bases short and J 2 bases short, with 12 bases between. The germline V gene encodes CDR1 MGHRA and CDR2 YSYEKL. This CDR3 contains 16 residues. For the CDR3, the DNA is TGCGCCAGCAGCCAAGATCGTGCAGGGGACACAGATACGCAGTATTTT. This encodes CASSQDRAGDTDTQYF.

J is TRBJ1-3 and V is TRBV28, with D uncertain. Germline V lookup: CDR1 MDHEN, CDR2 SYDVKM. This CDR3 is 12 amino acids long. The germline V and J ends were trimmed by 7 bases and 4 bases, with 8 bases remaining between them. As DNA, the CDR3 is TGTGCCAGCACCACGGGGGGAAACACCATATATTTT. It codes for CASTTGGNTIYF.

CDR3 loop: CSAAGGGEKLFF. DNA for the CDR3: TGCAGTGCTGCCGGGGGGGGAGAAAAACTGTTTTTT. This chain joins TRBV20-1 and TRBJ1-4; D perhaps matches TRBD1 (5 bases). Germline V CDR1 and CDR2: DFQATT, SNEGSKA (reference sequence). With 5 bases removed from V and 8 bases from J, the gap between germline ends came to 12 bases. CDR3 length: 12 residues.

This clonotype was seen only a few times. The gene calls are TRBV11-2 and TRBJ2-2; D gene unclear. V was cut by 5 bases and J by 3 bases, with 4 bases left in between. The length of the CDR3 is 12 residues. Germline V gene sequence: CDR1 SGHAT, CDR2 FQNNGV. The CDR3 nucleotides read TGTGCCAGCAGCATCTACACCGGGGAGCTGTTTTTT. Translating gives CASSIYTGELFF.

V is TRBV6-2 or TRBV6-3 and J is TRBJ1-5, with TRBD1 as a possible D gene (6 bases). There are 20 residues in the CDR3. Germline V lookup: CDR1 MNHEY, CDR2 SVGEGT. Trimming stripped 0 bases from V and 0 bases from J, with 21 bases between. The CDR3 DNA reads TGTGCCAGCAGTTACTCCAAGTTGACCGACAGGATTGATAGCAATCAGCCCCAGCATTTT. Translated, it gives CASSYSKLTDRIDSNQPQHF.

This clonotype appeared a few times. This chain connects TRBV28 to TRBJ1-4; D gene uncertain. This CDR3 comprises 15 residues. Per germline, CDR1 MDHEN and CDR2 SYDVKM. V gave up 3 bases and J gave up 0 bases, with 8 bases separating them. CDR3 in amino acids: CASSFGQATNEKLFF. The DNA of the CDR3 is TGTGCCAGCAGTTTCGGTCAGGCAACTAATGAAAAACTGTTTTTT.

The chain recombines TRBV2 with TRBJ1-2; the match to TRBD1 covers 7 bases. Germline assignment: CDR1 SNHLY and CDR2 FYNNEI. The V segment lost 2 bases and the J segment 4 bases; nucleotides outside the gene matches: 7. This CDR3 is built from 15 residues. The DNA of the CDR3 is TGTGCCAGCAGTGAACGTCCAGGGGGAATCTATGGCTACACCTTC. Translated: CASSERPGGIYGYTF.

This chain connects TRBV13 to TRBJ2-1; possibly TRBD1 or TRBD2 for D (6 bases each). The V gene lost 1 base and the J gene lost 8 bases, with 15 bases spanning the gap. This CDR3 contains 15 residues. Germline CDR1 and CDR2: PRHDT and FYEKMQ (reference sequence). The CDR3 region is CASSLDGGARDEQFF. The CDR3, as DNA: TGTGCCAGCAGCTTAGACGGGGGCGCGAGAGATGAGCAGTTCTTC. Drawing the rest from reference TRBV13 and TRBJ2-1, the complete variable domain is AAGVIQSPRHLIKEKRETATLKCYPIPRHDTVYWYQQGPGQDPQFLISFYEKMQSDKGSIPDRFSAQQFSDYHSELNMSSLELGDSALYFCASSLDGGARDEQFFGPGTRLTVL.

The chain joins TRBV7-2 to TRBJ2-7; 10 bases are shared with TRBD1. V lost 3 bases to trimming and J lost 4 bases; unmatched junction nucleotides: 12. CDR3 length: 17 amino acids. The V gene's germline CDR1 is SGHTA and CDR2 FQGNSA. The CDR3 protein is CASSFHRTGQGFYEQYF. The CDR3 DNA follows: TGTGCCAGCAGCTTTCATCGCACGGGACAGGGGTTTTACGAGCAGTACTTC.

This clonotype was picked up a small number of times. This chain connects TRBV6-6 to TRBJ2-1; TRBD2 is a possible D gene (5 bases). The germline V and J ends were trimmed by 8 bases and 7 bases, with 18 bases remaining between them. The CDR3 sequence is 14 residues long. Germline CDR1 is MNHNY and CDR2 is SVGAGI (reference sequence). The CDR3 nucleotides read TGTGCCAGCGCCCCGGACTCCAAAGGGAATGAGCAGTTCTTC. It codes for CASAPDSKGNEQFF.

The chain couples TRBV6-1 to TRBJ1-1; a possible D gene is TRBD1 (6 bases). Germline CDR1 and CDR2: MNHNS and SASEGT. The V end lost 0 bases, the J end lost 5 bases, and 13 bases lay between the germline ends. The CDR3 is made up of 15 amino acids. The CDR3: CASSEAQGIWTEAFF. The DNA for the CDR3 is TGTGCCAGCAGTGAAGCGCAGGGGATTTGGACTGAAGCTTTCTTT.

In its sample, this clonotype was seen a few times. The chain is built from TRBV6-1 and TRBJ1-1, with D unclear. Germline CDR1 and CDR2: MNHNS and SASEGT. This CDR3 has 16 residues. Between the trimmed V and J ends, which lost 2 bases and 6 bases, there was a span of 19 bases. The CDR3 loop is CASSESFRLEGAEAFF. DNA of the CDR3: TGTGCCAGCAGTGAATCCTTCAGGCTAGAGGGAGCTGAAGCTTTCTTT.

This sequence joins TRBV6-2 or TRBV6-3 and TRBJ2-7; no reliable D call. The CDR3 is made up of 13 amino acids. Trimming left V 4 bases short and J 3 bases short, with 10 bases between. The V gene's germline CDR1 is MNHEY and CDR2 SVGEGT. Here the CDR3 reads CASSWHSLYEQYF. The CDR3 nucleotides are TGTGCCAGCAGTTGGCACAGTCTCTACGAGCAGTACTTC.

This sequence joins TRBV7-9 and TRBJ1-4; 8 nucleotides match TRBD1. The CDR3 consists of 14 residues. Germline V lookup: CDR1 SEHNR, CDR2 FQNEAQ (reference sequence). Losses at the gene ends were 5 bases for V and 8 bases for J; bases not matched to a gene: 7. The CDR3 DNA follows: TGTGCCAGCAGCGTAGACAGGGGAAAGGAAAAACTGTTTTTT. It translates to CASSVDRGKEKLFF.

This clonotype occurred a few times. The chain links TRBV20-1 to TRBJ2-1, with 7 bases matching TRBD2. CDR3 length: 11 residues. CDR1 is DFQATT, CDR2 SNEGSKA, per germline (reference sequence). V lost 4 bases to trimming and J lost 12 bases; unmatched junction nucleotides: 6. This chain's CDR3 is CSATLAVGQFF. CDR3 nucleotide sequence: TGCAGTGCTACCCTAGCGGTCGGGCAGTTCTTC.